These 19 T cell receptor beta chains share one sample of origin, sequenced in a study of T-cell reconstitution after alpha-beta-depleted transplantation in children (dated by TCRdb to 2016 to 2017). What the treatment or condition label conveys for this sample: allogeneic hematopoietic cell transplantation with graft depleted of TCRalphabeta T cells and CD19 B cells. The library was built by means of PCR. Sequencer: Illumina HiSeq 2500. To normalize quantification of the TCRbeta repertoire, the TCR libraries were built with molecular barcoding that relied on unique molecular identifiers. TCRdb ran its own pipeline on the public reads, namely fastp trimming at Q25 and MiXCR clone calling, and kept in-frame beta chains. Entries that share a CDR3 protein sequence are merged under the most common genes and DNA. This sample comprises nearly 200,000 distinct CDR3 sequences, 5.5% to 7% of them detected only once. About 5% of the sample rests with the top ten.

The specimen comprised PBMCs, sampled before TCRalphabeta/CD19-depleted stem cell transplant. The receptors shown here come from a girl less than two years old with combined immunodeficiency, due to receive a stem cell transplant.

This clonotype was seen ten or more times. V is TRBV20-1 and J is TRBJ2-5; D is unresolved. The V gene's germline CDR1 is DFQATT and CDR2 SNEGSKA (reference sequence). V dropped 6 bases and J dropped 2 bases, with 7 bases sitting between them. The CDR3 runs to 11 residues. This CDR3 reads CSALGQETQYF. The CDR3 DNA is TGCAGTGCCCTGGGGCAAGAGACCCAGTACTTC.

This clonotype was counted at least ten times. The genes are TRBV7-2 and TRBJ2-7, with TRBD2 as a possible D gene (6 bases). V gave up 0 bases and J gave up 3 bases, with 15 bases separating them. This CDR3 has 16 amino acids. Germline V gene lookup returns CDR1 SGHTA and CDR2 FQGNSA. CDR3 coding DNA: TGTGCCAGCAGCTTAGCGGCCAGCGGAGGGCACTACGAGCAGTACTTC. As protein: CASSLAASGGHYEQYF.

Ten or more counts support this clonotype. This rearrangement joins TRBV5-1 to TRBJ2-5; D gene unclear. V gave up 2 bases and J gave up 1 base, with 9 bases separating them. The CDR3 is made up of 14 amino acids. Per germline, CDR1 SGHRS and CDR2 YFSETQ. DNA for the CDR3: TGCGCCAGCAGCTTTCCGGCCTTCCAAGAGACCCAGTACTTC. Translating gives CASSFPAFQETQYF.

This clonotype has at least ten counts. The CDR3 bases are TGTGCCAGCAGCTTGCCGGGACAGGGGAGCGACGAGCAGTACTTC. It translates to CASSLPGQGSDEQYF. The J gene is TRBJ2-7, the V gene TRBV5-5, with 10 bases that match TRBD1. This CDR3 region has 15 residues. Germline assignment: CDR1 SGHKS and CDR2 YYEKEE (reference sequence). With V trimmed by 1 base and J by 5 bases, 6 bases remained unmatched. Looking up the rest from reference TRBV5-5 and TRBJ2-7 gives the full variable domain: DAGVTQSPTHLIKTRGQQVTLRCSPISGHKSVSWYQQVLGQGPQFIFQYYEKEERGRGNFPDRFSARQFPNYSSELNVNALLLGDSALYLCASSLPGQGSDEQYFGPGTRLTVT.

This clonotype was counted many times. The rearrangement joins TRBV3-1 to TRBJ2-1; TRBD2 is a possible D gene (5 bases). This CDR3 spans 16 amino acids. V lost 4 bases to trimming and J lost 2 bases, with 15 bases between them. CDR1 and CDR2 from the germline V gene are LGHDT and YNNKEL (reference sequence). The CDR3 sequence is CASSRRSPGTYNEQFF. The CDR3 DNA reads TGTGCCAGCAGCCGGAGGAGTCCGGGAACCTACAATGAGCAGTTCTTC.

There are many counts of this clonotype. The gene calls are TRBV12-3 or TRBV12-4 and TRBJ1-1, with D possibly TRBD1 on 6 matching bases. The ends were cut back, 2 bases at V and 6 bases at J, with 10 bases in the middle. CDR3 size: 13 residues. CDR3: CASSLTGSAEAFF. In DNA form, the CDR3 reads TGTGCCAGCAGTTTAACAGGGAGTGCTGAAGCTTTCTTT.

This clonotype was detected many times. The chain recombines TRBV7-8 with TRBJ2-7; possible D gene TRBD2, 6 bases. CDR1 is SGHVS and CDR2 is FQNEAQ in the germline V gene. V lost 5 bases to trimming and J lost 0 bases, with 14 bases between them. This CDR3 spans 15 amino acids. The CDR3 sequence is CASSGGTSSSYEQYF. The CDR3 nucleotides are TGTGCCAGCAGCGGGGGGACGTCCAGCTCCTACGAGCAGTACTTC.

This clonotype was observed many times. This rearrangement joins TRBV3-1 to TRBJ2-2; D possibly corresponds to TRBD2 (6 bases). This CDR3 spans 17 amino acids. The V gene lost 0 bases and the J gene lost 4 bases, with 15 bases spanning the gap. CDR1 LGHDT and CDR2 YNNKEL come from the germline V gene (reference sequence). CDR3: CASSQDQEGGGTGELFF. CDR3 DNA: TGTGCCAGCAGCCAAGATCAAGAGGGAGGAGGCACCGGGGAGCTGTTTTTT.

This clonotype was counted at least ten times. The CDR3 is CASSHLMGISITGELFF. CDR3 DNA: TGTGCCAGCAGCCACCTAATGGGAATATCAATCACCGGGGAGCTGTTTTTT. This rearrangement joins TRBV9 to TRBJ2-2; D gene ambiguous. Per germline, CDR1 SGDLS and CDR2 YYNGEE. Trimming removed 4 bases at V and 4 bases at J, with 20 bases between. This CDR3 has 17 amino acids.

This clonotype has ten or more counts. The V call is TRBV27, the J call TRBJ2-7; D call uncertain. The CDR3 has 13 residues. The germline gives CDR1 MNHEY, CDR2 SMNVEV (reference sequence). V was cut by 11 bases and J by 4 bases, with 18 bases left in between. CDR3 bases: TGTGCCTCGGGCCATGGCAGTCCGTACGAGCAGTACTTC. Its translation: CASGHGSPYEQYF.

The table lists this clonotype with a few counts. This chain uses TRBV7-2 with TRBJ2-7, with D possibly TRBD2 on 7 matching bases. This CDR3 has 13 amino acids. CDR1 and CDR2 from the germline V gene are SGHTA and FQGNSA. Trimming took off 5 bases at V and 6 bases at J, with 14 bases between the two ends. CDR3 in DNA: TGTGCCAGCAGCACCTCGGGGGGCGGCGAGCAGTACTTC. This codes for CASSTSGGGEQYF.

This clonotype was detected ten times or more. The chain links TRBV12-3 or TRBV12-4 to TRBJ1-5; D not resolved. V was cut by 2 bases and J by 2 bases, with 10 bases left in between. The CDR3 spans 15 residues. The CDR3 DNA reads as TGTGCCAGCAGTTTAAGACGTTTTGGCAATCAGCCCCAGCATTTT. It is translated as CASSLRRFGNQPQHF.

This clonotype has at least ten counts. The chain carries TRBV4-1 and TRBJ2-5, with 8 bases fitting TRBD1. Germline CDR1 is MGHRA and CDR2 is YSYEKL. The CDR3 is 14 amino acids. The ends lost 4 bases at V and 3 bases at J; junction bases unmatched: 4. The CDR3 loop reads CASSLTGVEETQYF. The DNA of the CDR3 is TGCGCCAGCAGCCTGACAGGGGTAGAAGAGACCCAGTACTTC.

CDR3 sequence: CASSSPGAGRGDTQYF. The CDR3 bases are TGTGCCAGTAGTAGCCCAGGGGCCGGAAGAGGGGATACGCAGTATTTT. The chain is built from TRBV19 and TRBJ2-3, with D perhaps matching TRBD1 (6 bases). The germline V and J ends were trimmed by 4 bases and 6 bases, with 20 bases remaining between them. Germline V gene lookup returns CDR1 LNHDA and CDR2 SQIVND (reference sequence). CDR3 length: 16 amino acids. Using reference TRBV19 and TRBJ2-3 for the parts outside the CDR3, the full variable domain is DGGITQSPKYLFRKEGQNVTLSCEQNLNHDAMYWYRQDPGQGLRLIYYSQIVNDFQKGDIAEGYSVSREKKESFPLTVTSAQKNPTAFYLCASSSPGAGRGDTQYFGPGTRLTVL.

This clonotype was detected many times. The chain combines TRBV4-2 with TRBJ2-3; 8 bases map to TRBD2. There are 18 residues in the CDR3. Looked up from germline, CDR1 is LGHNA and CDR2 is YNFKEQ. The V gene end was trimmed by 0 bases and the J gene end by 1 base; junction bases not matched to a gene: 9. The CDR3 DNA sequence: TGTGCCAGCAGCCAAGAGCTTCCGCGGGGGGCCGGCACAGATACGCAGTATTTT. Residues: CASSQELPRGAGTDTQYF.

Points on this clonotype: This clone may be a read error of a much larger clone one base away. The chain uses TRBV28 and TRBJ2-1; D is uncertain. Germline CDR1 is MDHEN and CDR2 is SYDVKM. The CDR3 spans 14 residues. DNA of the CDR3: TGTGCCAGCAGTCTCCGAAACTTCGACAATGAGCGGTTCTTC. Translation: CASSLRNFDNERFF.

This clonotype came up many times. V is TRBV3-1 and J is TRBJ2-5; no firm D call. The germline CDR1 and CDR2 sequences are LGHDT and YNNKEL (reference sequence). This CDR3 contains 15 residues. The V end lost 3 bases, the J end lost 7 bases, and 18 bases lay between the germline ends. Here the CDR3 DNA reads TGTGCCAGCAGCCAGGGAAGGCAGGACCTCAGGACCCAGTACTTC. Its translation is CASSQGRQDLRTQYF.

In this sample, this clonotype turned up many times. The chain employs TRBV10-2 and TRBJ2-7; D is unclear. The CDR3 spans 13 residues. Germline V gene sequence: CDR1 WSHSY, CDR2 SAAADI. With 4 bases removed from V and 7 bases from J, the gap between germline ends came to 14 bases. DNA of the CDR3: TGCGCCAGCAGTGGTGGCTACCCGAGAGAGCAGTACTTC. Encoded protein: CASSGGYPREQYF.

This clonotype has at least ten counts. The gene calls are TRBV6-5 and TRBJ1-2; TRBD1 is a possible D gene (5 bases). V dropped 6 bases and J dropped 8 bases, with 16 bases sitting between them. Germline lookup yields CDR1 MNHEY and CDR2 SVGAGI. The CDR3 sequence is 13 residues long. CDR3 bases: TGTGCCAGCAGACCCGGGACCGCGATAGGCTACACCTTC. Translation: CASRPGTAIGYTF.